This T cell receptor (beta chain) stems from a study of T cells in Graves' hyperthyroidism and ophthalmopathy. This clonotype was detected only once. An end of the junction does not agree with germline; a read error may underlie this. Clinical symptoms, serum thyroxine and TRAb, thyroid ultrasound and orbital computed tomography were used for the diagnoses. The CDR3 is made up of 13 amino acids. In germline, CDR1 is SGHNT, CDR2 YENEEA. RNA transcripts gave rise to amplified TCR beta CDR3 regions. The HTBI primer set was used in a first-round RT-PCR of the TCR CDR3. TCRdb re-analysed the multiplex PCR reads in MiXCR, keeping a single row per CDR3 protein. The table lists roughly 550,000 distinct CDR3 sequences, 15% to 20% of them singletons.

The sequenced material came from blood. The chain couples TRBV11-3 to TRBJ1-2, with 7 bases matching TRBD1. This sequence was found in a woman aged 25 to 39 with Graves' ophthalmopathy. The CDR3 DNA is TGTGCCAACAGCCCCACGACAGGGAGGGGCTACACCTTC. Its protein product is CANSPTTGRGYTF.